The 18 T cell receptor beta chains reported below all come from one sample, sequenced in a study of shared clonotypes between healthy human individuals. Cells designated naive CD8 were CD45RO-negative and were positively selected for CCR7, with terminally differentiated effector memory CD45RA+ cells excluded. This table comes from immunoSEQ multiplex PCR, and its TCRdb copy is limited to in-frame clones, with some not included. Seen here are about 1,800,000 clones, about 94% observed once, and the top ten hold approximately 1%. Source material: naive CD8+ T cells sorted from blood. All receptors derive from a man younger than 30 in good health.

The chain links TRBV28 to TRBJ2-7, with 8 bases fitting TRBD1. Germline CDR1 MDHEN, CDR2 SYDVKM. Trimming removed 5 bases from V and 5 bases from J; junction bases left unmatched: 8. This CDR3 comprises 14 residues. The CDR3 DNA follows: TGTGCCAGCAGTCCCACGGACAGGGTCCACGAGCAGTACTTC. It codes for CASSPTDRVHEQYF.

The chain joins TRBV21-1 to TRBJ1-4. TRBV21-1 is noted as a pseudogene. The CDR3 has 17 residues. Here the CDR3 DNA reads TGTGCCATCCGCAACCCCTCTTTTTTAGCAACTAATGAAAAACTGTTTTTT. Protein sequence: CAIRNPSFLATNEKLFF.

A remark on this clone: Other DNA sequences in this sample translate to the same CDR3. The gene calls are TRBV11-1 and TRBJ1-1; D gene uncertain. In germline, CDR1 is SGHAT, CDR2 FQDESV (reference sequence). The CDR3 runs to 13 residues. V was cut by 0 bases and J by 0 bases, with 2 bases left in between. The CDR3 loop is CASSLAVNTEAFF. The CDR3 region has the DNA TGTGCCAGCAGCTTAGCAGTGAACACTGAAGCTTTCTTT.

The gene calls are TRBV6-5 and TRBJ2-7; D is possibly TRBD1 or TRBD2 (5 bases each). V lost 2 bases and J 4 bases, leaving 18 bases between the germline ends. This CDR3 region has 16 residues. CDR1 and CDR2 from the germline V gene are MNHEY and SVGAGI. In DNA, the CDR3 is TGTGCCAGCAGTTACGAGTTACCTGGGGGTTTGTACGAGCAGTACTTC. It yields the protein CASSYELPGGLYEQYF.

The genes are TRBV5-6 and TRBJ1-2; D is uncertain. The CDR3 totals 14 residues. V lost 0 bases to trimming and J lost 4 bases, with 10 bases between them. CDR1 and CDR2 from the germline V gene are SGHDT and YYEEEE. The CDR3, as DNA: TGTGCCAGCAGCTTGGGAGCGGCTGTCTATGGCTACACCTTC. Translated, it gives CASSLGAAVYGYTF.

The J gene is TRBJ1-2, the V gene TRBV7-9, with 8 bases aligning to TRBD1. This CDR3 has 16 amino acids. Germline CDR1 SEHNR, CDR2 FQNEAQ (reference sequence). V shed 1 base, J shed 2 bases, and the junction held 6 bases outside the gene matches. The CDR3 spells CASSLGGQGKNYGYTF. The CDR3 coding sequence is TGTGCCAGCAGCTTAGGAGGACAGGGAAAAAACTATGGCTACACCTTC.

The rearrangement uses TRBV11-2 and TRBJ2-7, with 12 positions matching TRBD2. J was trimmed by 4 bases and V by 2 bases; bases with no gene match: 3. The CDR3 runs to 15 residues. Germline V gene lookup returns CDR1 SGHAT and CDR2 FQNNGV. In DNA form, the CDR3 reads TGTGCCAGCAGCTTACTAGCGGGGGGGTTGTACGAGCAGTACTTC. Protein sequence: CASSLLAGGLYEQYF.

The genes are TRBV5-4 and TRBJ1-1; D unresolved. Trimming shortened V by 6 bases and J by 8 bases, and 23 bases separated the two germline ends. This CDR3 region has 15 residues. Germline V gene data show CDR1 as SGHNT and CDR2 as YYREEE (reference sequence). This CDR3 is CASTLTGSSLGEAFF. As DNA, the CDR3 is TGTGCCAGCACCCTGACCGGGTCCAGCCTTGGGGAAGCTTTCTTT.

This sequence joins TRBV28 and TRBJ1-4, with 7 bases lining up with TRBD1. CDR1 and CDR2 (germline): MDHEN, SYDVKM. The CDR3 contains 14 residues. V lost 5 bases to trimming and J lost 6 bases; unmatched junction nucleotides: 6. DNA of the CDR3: TGTGCCAGCAGTAACAGGGGTAGTTATGAAAAACTGTTTTTT. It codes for CASSNRGSYEKLFF. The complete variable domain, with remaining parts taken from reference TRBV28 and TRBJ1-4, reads DVKVTQSSRYLVKRTGEKVFLECVQDMDHENMFWYRQDPGLGLRLIYFSYDVKMKEKGDIPEGYSVSREKKERFSLILESASTNQTSMYLCASSNRGSYEKLFFGSGTQLSVL.

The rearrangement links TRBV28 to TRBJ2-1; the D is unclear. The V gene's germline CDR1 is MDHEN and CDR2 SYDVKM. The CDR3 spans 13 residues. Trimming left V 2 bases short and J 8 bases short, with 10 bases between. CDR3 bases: TGTGCCAGCAGTTTAATCGAGGTGGATGAGCAGTTCTTC. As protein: CASSLIEVDEQFF.

The CDR3 loop reads CASSLVLVRVAGELFF. CDR3 nucleotides: TGTGCCAGCAGCTTAGTCTTGGTCAGGGTTGCCGGGGAGCTGTTTTTT. The chain carries TRBV7-9 and TRBJ2-2, with TRBD1 as a possible D gene (5 bases). With 1 base removed from V and 6 bases from J, the gap between germline ends came to 15 bases. Germline CDR1 reads SEHNR; CDR2 reads FQNEAQ (reference sequence). This CDR3 contains 16 residues.

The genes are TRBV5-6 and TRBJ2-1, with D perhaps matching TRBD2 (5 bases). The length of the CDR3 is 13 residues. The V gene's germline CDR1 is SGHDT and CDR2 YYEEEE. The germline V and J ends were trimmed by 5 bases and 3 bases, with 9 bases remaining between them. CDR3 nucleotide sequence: TGTGCCAGCAGGGAGGATGTCTACAATGAGCAGTTCTTC. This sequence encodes CASREDVYNEQFF.

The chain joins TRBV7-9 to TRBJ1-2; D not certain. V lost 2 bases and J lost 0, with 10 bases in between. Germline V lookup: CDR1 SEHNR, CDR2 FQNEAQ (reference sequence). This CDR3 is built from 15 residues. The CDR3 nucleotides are TGTGCCAGCAGCTTAAGTGTCCCAGCTAACTATGGCTACACCTTC. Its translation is CASSLSVPANYGYTF.

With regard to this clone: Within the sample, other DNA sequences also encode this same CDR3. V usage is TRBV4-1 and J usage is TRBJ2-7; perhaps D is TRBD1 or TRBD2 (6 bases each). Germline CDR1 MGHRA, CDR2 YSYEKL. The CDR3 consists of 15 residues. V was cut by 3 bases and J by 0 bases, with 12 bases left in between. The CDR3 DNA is TGCGCCAGCAGCCAGGGACGGGGGCTCTCCTACGAGCAGTACTTC. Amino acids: CASSQGRGLSYEQYF.

CDR3 protein: CAWSPDGREQYF. The CDR3 region has the DNA TGTGCCTGGAGCCCGGACGGTCGCGAGCAGTACTTC. The chain joins TRBV2 to TRBJ2-7; D gene uncertain. V was pared by 11 bases and J by 6 bases, with 17 bases between. Germline V gives CDR1 SNHLY, CDR2 FYNNEI. The CDR3 contains 12 residues.

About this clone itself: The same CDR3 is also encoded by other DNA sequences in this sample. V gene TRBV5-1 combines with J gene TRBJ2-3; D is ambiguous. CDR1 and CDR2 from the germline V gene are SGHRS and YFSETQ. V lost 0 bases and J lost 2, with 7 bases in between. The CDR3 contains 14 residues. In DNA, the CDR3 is TGCGCCAGCAGCTTGGGTAGTTCCACAGATACGCAGTATTTT. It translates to CASSLGSSTDTQYF. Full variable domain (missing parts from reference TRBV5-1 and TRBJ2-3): KAGVTQTPRYLIKTRGQQVTLSCSPISGHRSVSWYQQTPGQGLQFLFEYFSETQRNKGNFPGRFSGRQFSNSRSEMNVSTLELGDSALYLCASSLGSSTDTQYFGPGTRLTVL.

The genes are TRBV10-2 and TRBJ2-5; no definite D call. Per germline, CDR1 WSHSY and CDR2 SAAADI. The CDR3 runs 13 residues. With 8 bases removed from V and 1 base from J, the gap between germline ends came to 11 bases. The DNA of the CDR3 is TGCGCCAGCGAGGTCGGGCTCCAAGAGACCCAGTACTTC. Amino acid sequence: CASEVGLQETQYF.

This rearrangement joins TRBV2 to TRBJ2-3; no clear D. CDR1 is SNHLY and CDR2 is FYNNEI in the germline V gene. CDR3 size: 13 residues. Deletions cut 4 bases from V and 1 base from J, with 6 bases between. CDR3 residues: CASSVYGTDTQYF. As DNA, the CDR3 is TGTGCCAGCAGTGTGTATGGCACAGATACGCAGTATTTT. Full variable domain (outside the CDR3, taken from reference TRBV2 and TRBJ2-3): EPEVTQTPSHQVTQMGQEVILRCVPISNHLYFYWYRQILGQKVEFLVSFYNNEISEKSEIFDDQFSVERPDGSNFTLKIRSTKLEDSAMYFCASSVYGTDTQYFGPGTRLTVL.